The clone carrying this TCR beta chain was detected many times. Its target is unknown. The germline gives CDR1 MNHNS, CDR2 SASEGT. This CDR3 is built from 13 residues. V shed 1 base and J shed 9 bases, with 10 bases lying between them. The entry originates in a study of regulatory T cells in long-lasting Graves disease. The time point was: newly diagnosed GD, antithyroid drugs for less than 3 months. Preparation of the TCR library used RNA extracted from PBMCs. An endocrinology department in Xi'an, China, supplied the patients. Arm-PCR of CDR3 regions with iRepertoire HTBI primers generated TCR beta libraries. MiXCR, applied by TCRdb to the multiplex PCR reads, yields one record per CDR3 protein. The profile covers 350,000 to 500,000 distinct CDR3 sequences, with 12% to 15% appearing a single time and approximately 17% taken by the ten largest. The study's findings and limits: Newly diagnosed patients shared 850 to 1,000 public clonotypes; persistent patients shared about 2,500. Since the sample size was small, accuracy may have been reduced.

These data also featured in a second study, about T cells in Graves' hyperthyroidism and ophthalmopathy.

The sequencing used peripheral blood mononuclear cells (PBMCs), collected at new diagnosis, from a patient treated with antithyroid drugs. The chain links TRBV6-1 to TRBJ2-1; D call uncertain. The clonotype originates from a woman aged 50 to 65 with Graves disease. In DNA, the CDR3 is TGTGCCAGCAGTGAAGTTCCGGACCGTGAGCAGTTCTTC. Its translation: CASSEVPDREQFF.